One sample yielded the 10 T cell receptor beta chains listed below, sequenced in a study of cytomegalovirus exposure and HLA in healthy donors. Amplification used 60 Vbeta primers and 13 Jbeta primers. The repertoire was sequenced with immunoSEQ multiplex PCR; TCRdb's copy has only in-frame clones and lacks some. The sample contains some 90,000 clones, about three quarters of which appear only once. Sequences were obtained from PBMCs. The receptors here all came from a female donor in good health and CMV-seronegative.

This chain uses TRBV4-1 with TRBJ2-5; D call uncertain. V was shortened by 0 bases and J by 1 base, with 9 bases between the two germline ends. Germline-derived CDR1 and CDR2 are MGHRA and YSYEKL. This CDR3 is 15 amino acids long. CDR3 loop: CASSQDIRVQETQYF. The CDR3 DNA is TGCGCCAGCAGCCAAGATATACGGGTCCAAGAGACCCAGTACTTC.

This chain uses TRBV29-1 with TRBJ1-2; D remains ambiguous. Between the trimmed V and J ends, which lost 4 bases and 3 bases, there was a span of 9 bases. The CDR3 extends over 12 amino acids. Looked up from germline, CDR1 is SQVTM and CDR2 is ANQGSEA. The CDR3 DNA sequence: TGCAGCGTTGGAGGGTTATACTATGGCTACACCTTC. This translates into CSVGGLYYGYTF. The full variable domain, its missing parts supplied by reference TRBV29-1 and TRBJ1-2, is SAVISQKPSRDICQRGTSLTIQCQVDSQVTMMFWYRQQPGQSLTLIATANQGSEATYESGFVIDKFPISRPNLTFSTLTVSNMSPEDSSIYLCSVGGLYYGYTFGSGTRLTVV.

Here the CDR3 reads CASSQDVAPPYNEQFF. CDR3 nucleotides: TGTGCCAGCAGCCAAGATGTGGCTCCCCCCTACAATGAGCAGTTCTTC. This chain joins TRBV14 and TRBJ2-1; D is unresolved. This CDR3 is built from 16 residues. The V gene's germline CDR1 is SGHDN and CDR2 FVKESK. Between the trimmed V and J ends, which lost 0 bases and 2 bases, there was a span of 11 bases. Supplemented by reference TRBV14 and TRBJ2-1, the full variable domain reads EAGVTQFPSHSVIEKGQTVTLRCDPISGHDNLYWYRRVMGKEIKFLLHFVKESKQDESGMPNNRFLAERTGGTYSTLKVQPAELEDSGVYFCASSQDVAPPYNEQFFGPGTRLTVL.

This clone was recorded once. The chain links TRBV10-2 to TRBJ1-3; D gene uncertain. CDR3 size: 14 residues. V was pared by 4 bases and J by 0 bases, with 7 bases between. Germline V gene data show CDR1 as WSHSY and CDR2 as SAAADI. The CDR3 DNA reads TGCGCCAGCAGTGTACCCAGCTCTGGAAACACCATATATTTT. Protein: CASSVPSSGNTIYF.

The rearrangement joins TRBV15 to TRBJ2-2, with unresolved D. CDR1 is LNHNV and CDR2 is YYDKDF in the germline V gene (reference sequence). Between the trimmed V and J ends, which lost 0 bases and 8 bases, there was a span of 7 bases. This CDR3 is 13 amino acids long. The CDR3 sequence is CATSRDYIGELFF. The CDR3 nucleotides are TGTGCCACCAGCAGAGATTATATTGGGGAGCTGTTTTTT.

The gene calls are TRBV19 and TRBJ1-6; 7 bases line up with TRBD1. The CDR3 length is 17 residues. After removal of 4 bases from V and 9 bases from J, the junction contained 15 bases not matched to a gene. The germline V gene encodes CDR1 LNHDA and CDR2 SQIVND (reference sequence). CDR3 region: CASSTLLSTQGGSPLHF. The CDR3 DNA follows: TGTGCCAGTAGTACCCTTCTTTCCACGCAGGGGGGTTCACCCCTCCACTTT.

J is TRBJ1-2 and V is TRBV4-1, with 10 bases identical to TRBD1. The J segment lost 2 bases and the V segment lost 1 base, leaving 1 base of the junction unmatched. The germline gives CDR1 MGHRA, CDR2 YSYEKL. The CDR3 extends over 15 amino acids. CDR3 loop: CASSQGQGANYGYTF. The CDR3 DNA follows: TGCGCCAGCAGCCAAGGACAGGGGGCGAACTATGGCTACACCTTC.

The chain combines TRBV7-2 with TRBJ2-1; 15 bases map to TRBD2. The V and J ends lost 7 bases and 0 bases, in that order; junction bases with no gene match: 4. The CDR3 totals 17 residues. Germline V gene lookup returns CDR1 SGHTA and CDR2 FQGNSA. The CDR3 is CASKGTSGGSSYNEQFF. The CDR3 nucleotides are TGTGCCAGCAAAGGGACTAGCGGGGGGAGCTCCTACAATGAGCAGTTCTTC.

V is TRBV6-1 and J is TRBJ1-1; D uncertain. Germline-derived CDR1 and CDR2 are MNHNS and SASEGT. Trimming took off 5 bases at V and 1 base at J, with 11 bases between the two ends. There are 14 residues in the CDR3. CDR3 in DNA: TGTGCCAGCAGTTTGGAAAAGCGGAACACTGAAGCTTTCTTT. It yields the protein CASSLEKRNTEAFF.

CDR3 loop: CASSLTSGIPTYEQYF. DNA of the CDR3: TGTGCCAGCAGTCTAACCTCAGGAATCCCAACCTACGAGCAGTACTTC. The rearrangement links TRBV2 to TRBJ2-7; D not resolved. CDR3 length: 16 amino acids. The V gene lost 5 bases and the J gene lost 2 bases, with 19 bases spanning the gap. The germline V gene has CDR1 SNHLY and CDR2 FYNNEI.